The 16 T cell receptor beta chains reported below all come from one sample, sequenced in a study of blood T cell repertoires in COVID-19. Using immunoSEQ multiplex PCR, the repertoire was profiled, and TCRdb retains in-frame clones only, with some absent. Among some 170,000 clones listed, approximately 84% were seen once. Sequencing input: peripheral blood. Source of these receptors: a man in his forties or fifties with acute or convalescent COVID-19.

The CDR3 DNA reads TGTGCCAGCAGCTCTACTAGCGGGGGGGGCTGGTACGAGCAGTACTTC. Protein: CASSSTSGGGWYEQYF. This rearrangement joins TRBV7-8 to TRBJ2-7; TRBD2 agrees at 13 bases. The CDR3 is 16 amino acids. Germline lookup yields CDR1 SGHVS and CDR2 FQNEAQ. Trimming cost V 4 bases and J 4 bases; bases outside gene matches: 7.

This clone showed up just once. The chain joins TRBV2 to TRBJ1-2; TRBD1 matches 10 bases. Looked up from germline, CDR1 is SNHLY and CDR2 is FYNNEI. The CDR3 consists of 14 residues. V lost 5 bases and J lost 8; bases outside the gene matches: 8. The CDR3 region has the DNA TGTGCCAGCAGTCCCGGGACAGGGGTACGAGGCTACACCTTC. Protein product: CASSPGTGVRGYTF.

The chain recombines TRBV9 with TRBJ1-2, with TRBD1 matching 7 bases. Trimming took 0 bases from V and 3 from J; bases not matched to a gene: 5. The CDR3 is made up of 15 amino acids. From germline, CDR1 is SGDLS and CDR2 YYNGEE. The CDR3: CASSVGDSLYYGYTF. CDR3 DNA sequence: TGTGCCAGCAGCGTAGGGGACAGCCTTTACTATGGCTACACCTTC.

The chain has TRBV5-4 and TRBJ1-2, with TRBD1 identical over 7 bases. The CDR3 loop spans 14 amino acids. Germline CDR1 reads SGHNT; CDR2 reads YYREEE (reference sequence). V lost 0 bases, J lost 7 bases, and 6 bases stayed unmatched. DNA for the CDR3: TGTGCCAGCAGCTTGGAAAGGCCAGGGGGTGGCTACACCTTC. Translated: CASSLERPGGGYTF.

This rearrangement joins TRBV28 to TRBJ2-7, with 7 bases aligning to TRBD2. The CDR3 spans 14 residues. Trimming removed 4 bases from V and 6 bases from J; junction bases left unmatched: 9. Germline V lookup: CDR1 MDHEN, CDR2 SYDVKM. CDR3 protein: CASSWGGTGGEQYF. CDR3 bases: TGTGCCAGCAGTTGGGGAGGCACGGGGGGCGAGCAGTACTTC.

J is TRBJ2-7 and V is TRBV5-8, with 10 bases fitting TRBD2. In germline, CDR1 is SGHTS, CDR2 YDEGEE. The CDR3 is made up of 15 amino acids. The V and J ends lost 5 bases and 1 base, in that order; junction bases with no gene match: 6. CDR3 residues: CASSLWTSGSYEQYF. CDR3 DNA: TGTGCCAGCAGTCTGTGGACTAGCGGTTCCTACGAGCAGTACTTC.

V and J are TRBV20-1 and TRBJ1-1, with no clear D. The germline CDR1 and CDR2 sequences are DFQATT and SNEGSKA (reference sequence). The CDR3 extends over 14 amino acids. V was pared by 3 bases and J by 1 base, with 12 bases between. CDR3: CSASRVGGNTEAFF. CDR3 coding DNA: TGCAGTGCTAGTAGGGTCGGAGGGAACACTGAAGCTTTCTTT.

This CDR3 is CASSQERLAGSYEQYF. CDR3 coding DNA: TGTGCCAGCAGCCAAGAGCGACTAGCGGGGTCCTACGAGCAGTACTTC. The V call is TRBV4-2, the J call TRBJ2-7, with TRBD2 matching over 11 bases. This CDR3 has 16 amino acids. Losses at the gene ends were 0 bases for V and 1 base for J; bases not matched to a gene: 2. Germline V CDR1 and CDR2: LGHNA, YNFKEQ.

This CDR3 reads CSVEAGHGYTF. CDR3 nucleotides: TGCAGCGTTGAGGCAGGGCATGGCTACACCTTC. The V and J genes are TRBV29-1 and TRBJ1-2; possible D gene TRBD1, 5 bases. The V gene lost 3 bases and the J gene lost 6 bases, with 8 bases spanning the gap. The germline V gene has CDR1 SQVTM and CDR2 ANQGSEA. This CDR3 region has 11 residues.

This rearrangement joins TRBV10-3 to TRBJ1-2; tentatively, D is TRBD1 (6 bases). The CDR3 loop spans 13 amino acids. Trimming stripped 5 bases from V and 3 bases from J, with 10 bases between. Germline V gene data show CDR1 as ENHRY and CDR2 as SYGVKD. The CDR3, as DNA: TGTGCCATCAGTCGACAGGTCCACTATGGCTACACCTTC. It specifies CAISRQVHYGYTF.

This chain links TRBV5-4 with TRBJ1-2; 7 positions match TRBD1. CDR1 is SGHNT and CDR2 is YYREEE in the germline V gene (reference sequence). Losses at the gene ends were 2 bases for V and 8 bases for J; bases not matched to a gene: 6. CDR3 length equals 13 residues. This CDR3 is CASSLYRGGGYTF. The CDR3 nucleotides read TGTGCCAGCAGCTTATACAGGGGAGGCGGCTACACCTTC.

The chain links TRBV28 to TRBJ1-5, with 7 bases lining up with TRBD1. The germline CDR1 and CDR2 sequences are MDHEN and SYDVKM. V dropped 6 bases and J dropped 3; count of bases not matched to a gene: 11. This CDR3 region has 16 residues. This chain's CDR3 is CASSGGSRGPNQPQHF. For the CDR3, the DNA is TGTGCCAGCAGCGGGGGATCTAGGGGGCCCAATCAGCCCCAGCATTTT.

This clone was recorded at least ten times. The V call is TRBV6-1, the J call TRBJ1-3; no firm D call. The V end was cut by 0 bases, the J end by 0 bases, with 6 bases between. The CDR3 covers 15 residues. CDR1 and CDR2 (germline): MNHNS, SASEGT. Here the CDR3 reads CASSEAPDSGNTIYF. CDR3 nucleotides: TGTGCCAGCAGTGAAGCGCCAGACTCTGGAAACACCATATATTTT.

The V and J genes are TRBV6-2 or TRBV6-3 and TRBJ2-2; TRBD2 matches at 8 bases. Per the germline V gene, CDR1 is MNHEY and CDR2 is SVGEGT. The CDR3 contains 15 residues. Trimming took 2 bases from V and 4 from J; bases not matched to a gene: 3. CDR3 sequence (DNA): TGTGCCAGCAGTTACGCGGGGGGCGCCACCGGGGAGCTGTTTTTT. Translation gives CASSYAGGATGELFF.

The chain uses TRBV6-5 and TRBJ1-6, with D unclear. Germline V gene data show CDR1 as MNHEY and CDR2 as SVGAGI. The CDR3 loop spans 13 amino acids. V lost 4 bases to trimming and J lost 9 bases, with 10 bases between them. CDR3 residues: CASSSPPGSPLHF. CDR3 DNA sequence: TGTGCCAGCAGTTCCCCTCCGGGTTCACCCCTCCACTTT.

J is TRBJ1-5 and V is TRBV5-1, with 7 bases identical to TRBD1. V shed 2 bases, J shed 3 bases, and the junction held 5 bases outside the gene matches. The germline gives CDR1 SGHRS, CDR2 YFSETQ. This CDR3 is 15 amino acids long. The CDR3 region has the DNA TGCGCCAGCAGCTTTGCAGGGGGTTTCAATCAGCCCCAGCATTTT. Amino acid sequence: CASSFAGGFNQPQHF.